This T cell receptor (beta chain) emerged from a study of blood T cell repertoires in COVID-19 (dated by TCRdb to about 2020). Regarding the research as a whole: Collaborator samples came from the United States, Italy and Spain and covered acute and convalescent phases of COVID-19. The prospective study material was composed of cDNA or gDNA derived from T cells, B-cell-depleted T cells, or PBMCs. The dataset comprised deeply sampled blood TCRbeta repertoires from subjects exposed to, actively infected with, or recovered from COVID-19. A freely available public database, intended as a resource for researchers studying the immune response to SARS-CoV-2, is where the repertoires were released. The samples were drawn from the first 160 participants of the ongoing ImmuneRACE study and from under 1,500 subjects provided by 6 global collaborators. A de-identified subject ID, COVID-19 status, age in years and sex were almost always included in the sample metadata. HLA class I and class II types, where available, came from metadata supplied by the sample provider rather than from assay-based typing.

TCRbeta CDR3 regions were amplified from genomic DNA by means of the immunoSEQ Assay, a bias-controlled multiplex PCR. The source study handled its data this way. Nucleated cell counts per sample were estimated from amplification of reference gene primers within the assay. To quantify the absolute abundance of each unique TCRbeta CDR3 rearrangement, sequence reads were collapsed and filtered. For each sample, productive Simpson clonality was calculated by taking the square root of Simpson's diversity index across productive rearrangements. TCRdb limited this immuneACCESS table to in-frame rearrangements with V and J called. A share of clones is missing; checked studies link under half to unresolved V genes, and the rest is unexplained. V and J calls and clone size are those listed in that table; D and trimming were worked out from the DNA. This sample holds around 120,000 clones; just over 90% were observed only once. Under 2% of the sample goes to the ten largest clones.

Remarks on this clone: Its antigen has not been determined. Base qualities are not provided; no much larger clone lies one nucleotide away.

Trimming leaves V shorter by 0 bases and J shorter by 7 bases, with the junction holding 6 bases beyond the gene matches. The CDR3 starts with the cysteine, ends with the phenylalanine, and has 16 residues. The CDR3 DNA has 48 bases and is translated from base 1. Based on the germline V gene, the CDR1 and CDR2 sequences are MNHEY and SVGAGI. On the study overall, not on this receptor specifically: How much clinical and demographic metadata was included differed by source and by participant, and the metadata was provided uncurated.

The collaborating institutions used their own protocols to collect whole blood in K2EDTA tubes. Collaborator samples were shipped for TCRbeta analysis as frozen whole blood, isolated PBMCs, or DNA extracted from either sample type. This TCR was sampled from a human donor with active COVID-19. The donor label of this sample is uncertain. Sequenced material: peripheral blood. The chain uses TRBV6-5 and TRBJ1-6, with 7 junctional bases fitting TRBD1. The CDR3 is CASSYSNRDRNSPLHF. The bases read TGTGCCAGCAGTTACTCGAACCGGGACAGAAATTCACCCCTCCACTTT.